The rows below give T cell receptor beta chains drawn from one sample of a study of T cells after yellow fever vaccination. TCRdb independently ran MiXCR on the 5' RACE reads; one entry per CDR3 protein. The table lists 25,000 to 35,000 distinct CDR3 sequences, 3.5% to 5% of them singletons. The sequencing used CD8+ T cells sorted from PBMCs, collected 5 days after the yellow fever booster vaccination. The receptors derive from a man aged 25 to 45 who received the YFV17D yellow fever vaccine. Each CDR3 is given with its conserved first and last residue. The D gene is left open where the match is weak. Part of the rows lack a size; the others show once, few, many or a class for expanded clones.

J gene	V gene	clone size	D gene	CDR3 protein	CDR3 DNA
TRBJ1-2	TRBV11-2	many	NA	CASSAIGGQSGYTF	TGTGCCAGCAGCGCAATAGGTGGGCAGAGTGGCTACACCTTC
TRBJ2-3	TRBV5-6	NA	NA	CAMGPAFADTQYF	TGTGCCATGGGCCCCGCGTTCGCGGATACGCAGTATTTT
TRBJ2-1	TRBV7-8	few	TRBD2	CASSWGLAGEGSYNEQFF	TGTGCCAGCAGCTGGGGACTAGCGGGAGAGGGTTCCTACAATGAGCAGTTCTTC
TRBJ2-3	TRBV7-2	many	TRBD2	CASSLTSGGTDTQYF	TGTGCCAGCAGCTTAACTAGCGGGGGCACAGATACGCAGTATTTT
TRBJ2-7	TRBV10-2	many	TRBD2	CASSESEGTISYEQYF	TGCGCCAGCAGTGAGTCAGAAGGGACTATCTCCTACGAGCAGTACTTC
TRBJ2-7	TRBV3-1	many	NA	CASSQAWTDWLEQYF	TGTGCCAGCAGCCAAGCCTGGACAGACTGGTTGGAGCAGTACTTC
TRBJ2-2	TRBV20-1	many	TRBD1	CSALDRAVGELFF	TGCAGTGCTCTTGACAGGGCAGTCGGGGAGCTGTTTTTT
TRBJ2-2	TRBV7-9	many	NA	CASSPPEGTGELFF	TGTGCCAGCAGCCCCCCGGAGGGAACCGGGGAGCTGTTTTTT
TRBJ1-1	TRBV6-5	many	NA	CASSYGTQTEAFF	TGTGCCAGCAGTTACGGTACGCAGACTGAAGCTTTCTTT
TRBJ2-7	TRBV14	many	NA	CASSPLVGGTTYEQYF	TGTGCCAGCAGCCCTTTAGTTGGGGGAACGACCTACGAGCAGTACTTC
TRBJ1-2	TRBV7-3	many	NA	CASSLTGNGYTF	TGTGCCAGCAGCTTAACAGGGAATGGCTACACCTTC
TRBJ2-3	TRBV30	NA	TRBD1	CASTGLDTDTQYF	TGTGCCTCGACAGGGTTGGACACAGATACGCAGTATTTT
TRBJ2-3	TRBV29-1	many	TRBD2	CSAVVSGISPDTQYF	TGCAGCGCCGTGGTTAGCGGGATCTCCCCAGATACGCAGTATTTT
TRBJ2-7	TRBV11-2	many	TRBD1	CASSPPDRGSYEQYF	TGTGCCAGCAGCCCTCCGGACAGGGGGTCCTACGAGCAGTACTTC
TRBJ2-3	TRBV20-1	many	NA	CSAPLVRGTDTQYF	TGCAGTGCTCCCCTCGTTCGGGGCACAGATACGCAGTATTTT
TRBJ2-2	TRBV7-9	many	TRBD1	CASSSLTGGTGELFF	TGTGCCAGCAGCTCCCTGACAGGGGGCACCGGGGAGCTGTTTTTT
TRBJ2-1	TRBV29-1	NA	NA	CSGEGKGAYNEQFF	TGCAGCGGAGAGGGAAAGGGGGCCTACAATGAGCAGTTCTTC
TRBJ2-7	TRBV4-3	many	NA	CASSQGGGGDEQYF	TGCGCCAGCAGCCAAGGTGGGGGGGGCGACGAGCAGTACTTC
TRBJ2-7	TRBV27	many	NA	CASSLSGLPPYYEQYF	TGTGCCAGCAGTTTATCAGGCTTACCACCCTACTACGAGCAGTACTTC
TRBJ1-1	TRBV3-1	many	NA	CASSQDSQLNTEAFF	TGTGCCAGCAGCCAAGATTCGCAGCTGAACACTGAAGCTTTCTTT
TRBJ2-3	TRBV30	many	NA	CAWSNGGSTDTQYF	TGTGCCTGGAGCAACGGCGGGAGCACAGATACGCAGTATTTT
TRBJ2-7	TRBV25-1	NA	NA	CASSSPGLGVLEQYF	TGTGCCAGCAGCTCTCCGGGACTCGGAGTTCTCGAGCAGTACTTC
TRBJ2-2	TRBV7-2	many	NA	CASSPPGLNTGELFF	TGTGCCAGCAGCCCCCCGGGATTAAACACCGGGGAGCTGTTTTTT